The 19 T cell receptor beta chains in this list originate from one sample, sequenced in a study of shared clonotypes between healthy human individuals. Assay used: immunoSEQ multiplex PCR; TCRdb lists only in-frame clones, some missing. The sample has under 2.5 million clones; less than 95% are singletons. Sequencing was done on a sample of naive CD4+ T cells from PBMCs. Subset: CD45RA+ positively selected. All receptors come from a man younger than 35 in good health. Some clones in this sample may be carry-over from other donors' samples.

The chain couples TRBV7-3 to TRBJ2-7; D ambiguous. This CDR3 comprises 14 residues. Trimming shortened V by 2 bases and J by 2 bases, and 10 bases separated the two germline ends. Germline CDR1 SGHTA, CDR2 FQGTGA. Here the CDR3 reads CASSLGPGPYEQYF. Written as DNA, the CDR3 is TGTGCCAGCAGCTTAGGCCCAGGTCCCTACGAGCAGTACTTC.

This chain joins TRBV30 and TRBJ2-2, with no clear D. The CDR3 is made up of 13 amino acids. Germline V gene lookup returns CDR1 GTSNPN and CDR2 SVGIG (reference sequence). V was trimmed by 1 base and J by 5 bases, leaving 8 bases between them. DNA for the CDR3: TGTGCCTGGAGTGCCCGGAAGACCGGGGAGCTGTTTTTT. It is translated as CAWSARKTGELFF.

This clone has a single count. Other DNA sequences in this sample translate to the same CDR3. The chain links TRBV5-1 to TRBJ2-1; 13 bases align to TRBD2. Germline V gene data show CDR1 as SGHRS and CDR2 as YFSETQ. The CDR3 totals 15 residues. V gave up 2 bases and J gave up 7 bases; unmatched junction bases: 3. CDR3 region: CASSLPGLAGNEQFF. Written as DNA, the CDR3 is TGCGCCAGCAGCTTACCGGGACTAGCGGGGAATGAGCAGTTCTTC.

In the case of this clone: Other DNA sequences within the sample encode an identical CDR3. The CDR3 sequence is CASRGPGEKLFF. CDR3 DNA: TGTGCCAGCAGGGGGCCGGGAGAAAAACTGTTTTTT. The V call is TRBV28, the J call TRBJ1-4; D perhaps matches TRBD1 (5 bases). Germline values: CDR1 MDHEN, CDR2 SYDVKM. V lost 6 bases, J lost 8 bases, and 10 bases lay in between. The CDR3 spans 12 residues.

This chain connects TRBV7-2 to TRBJ2-1; possible D gene TRBD2, 6 bases. Per the germline V gene, CDR1 is SGHTA and CDR2 is FQGNSA. Trimming took off 8 bases at V and 9 bases at J, with 11 bases between the two ends. This CDR3 contains 11 residues. The DNA for the CDR3 is TGTGCCAGCGGGAAGGGAGGTGAGCAGTTCTTC. Its translation is CASGKGGEQFF.

The V call is TRBV7-6, the J call TRBJ2-7, with D perhaps TRBD2 (6 bases). The V end was cut by 7 bases, the J end by 6 bases, with 19 bases between. CDR1 SGHVS and CDR2 FNYEAQ come from the germline V gene. CDR3 length: 14 amino acids. CDR3 nucleotides: TGTGCCAGCACCCAACGGGACCGGGGGACCGAGCAGTACTTC. Translating it yields CASTQRDRGTEQYF.

The chain recombines TRBV6-1 with TRBJ2-5; D is unclear. CDR1 is MNHNS and CDR2 is SASEGT in the germline V gene. This CDR3 region has 12 residues. The germline V and J ends were trimmed by 7 bases and 2 bases, with 8 bases remaining between them. The CDR3 bases are TGTGCCAGCATAGGATTTCAAGAGACCCAGTACTTC. It specifies CASIGFQETQYF.

A word on this clone: Other nucleotide sequences in the sample specify the same CDR3. V gene TRBV27 combines with J gene TRBJ1-1; D unclear. V was pared by 1 base and J by 5 bases, with 8 bases between. The CDR3 totals 13 residues. Germline V gene data show CDR1 as MNHEY and CDR2 as SMNVEV (reference sequence). This CDR3 reads CASSLYRGTEAFF. The CDR3 DNA is TGTGCCAGCAGTTTATACCGGGGAACTGAAGCTTTCTTT.

This rearrangement joins TRBV6-5 to TRBJ1-5; 10 bases are a match to TRBD1. V lost 6 bases, J lost 2 bases, and 4 bases stayed unmatched. This CDR3 region has 15 residues. Germline lookup yields CDR1 MNHEY and CDR2 SVGAGI. CDR3 sequence: CASRRQGAGNQPQHF. The CDR3 DNA reads as TGTGCCAGCAGGCGACAGGGGGCGGGCAATCAGCCCCAGCATTTT.

This chain uses TRBV7-9 with TRBJ1-2; D not resolved. The CDR3 totals 12 residues. The ends were cut back, 4 bases at V and 3 bases at J, with 6 bases in the middle. Germline CDR1 reads SEHNR; CDR2 reads FQNEAQ (reference sequence). This chain's CDR3 is CASSYGDYGYTF. Written as DNA, the CDR3 is TGTGCCAGCAGCTATGGGGACTATGGCTACACCTTC.

The CDR3 sequence is CASSSLSRTGELFF. CDR3 coding DNA: TGTGCCAGCAGCTCTCTGTCCCGTACCGGGGAGCTGTTTTTT. The V gene is TRBV11-2, the J gene TRBJ2-2; D gene ambiguous. Between the trimmed V and J ends, which lost 4 bases and 5 bases, there was a span of 11 bases. From germline, CDR1 is SGHAT and CDR2 FQNNGV. This CDR3 contains 14 residues.

The rearrangement joins TRBV4-1 to TRBJ2-5; D uncertain. The germline V gene has CDR1 MGHRA and CDR2 YSYEKL. This CDR3 has 13 amino acids. V was trimmed by 1 base and J by 3 bases, leaving 6 bases between them. The CDR3 region is CASSQGHKETQYF. The CDR3 bases are TGCGCCAGCAGCCAAGGCCACAAAGAGACCCAGTACTTC.

The chain combines TRBV2 with TRBJ2-7; D possibly corresponds to TRBD2 (5 bases). There are 12 residues in the CDR3. Germline assignment: CDR1 SNHLY and CDR2 FYNNEI. V dropped 8 bases and J dropped 0 bases, with 8 bases sitting between them. The CDR3, as DNA: TGTGCCAGCCGGAGGAACTCCTACGAGCAGTACTTC. Protein sequence: CASRRNSYEQYF.

The chain uses TRBV6-1 and TRBJ2-2; D is perhaps TRBD1 (5 bases). This CDR3 has 16 residues. Germline CDR1 and CDR2: MNHNS and SASEGT. V was trimmed by 4 bases and J by 1 base, leaving 13 bases between them. The CDR3 region is CASSGGSLGNTGELFF. In DNA, the CDR3 is TGTGCCAGCAGTGGGGGCAGTCTTGGGAACACCGGGGAGCTGTTTTTT.

V usage is TRBV5-4 and J usage is TRBJ2-7; 8 bases line up with TRBD1. The CDR3 length is 15 residues. V was pared by 0 bases and J by 3 bases, with 5 bases of the junction left unmatched. In germline, CDR1 is SGHNT, CDR2 YYREEE (reference sequence). Written as DNA, the CDR3 is TGTGCCAGCAGCTTGGAAAGGGACAGGAGCTACGAGCAGTACTTC. Protein sequence: CASSLERDRSYEQYF. The variable domain in full, with the rest retrieved from reference TRBV5-4 and TRBJ2-7, is ETGVTQSPTHLIKTRGQQVTLRCSSQSGHNTVSWYQQALGQGPQFIFQYYREEENGRGNFPPRFSGLQFPNYSSELNVNALELDDSALYLCASSLERDRSYEQYFGPGTRLTVT.

This rearrangement joins TRBV25-1 to TRBJ2-1, with 10 bases identical to TRBD2. Germline lookup yields CDR1 MGHDK and CDR2 SYGVNS. The CDR3 covers 13 residues. V was clipped by 5 bases and J by 9 bases; unmatched bases: 4. As DNA, the CDR3 is TGTGCCAGCAGTACTTCTAGCGGGGGTGAGCAGTTCTTC. It is translated as CASSTSSGGEQFF.

The chain recombines TRBV5-4 with TRBJ2-2; no definite D call. Germline V CDR1 and CDR2: SGHNT, YYREEE (reference sequence). The length of the CDR3 is 13 residues. Deletions cut 0 bases from V and 7 bases from J, with 7 bases between. Here the CDR3 DNA reads TGTGCCAGCAGCTTGGCCGGGTACGGGGAGCTGTTTTTT. It codes for CASSLAGYGELFF. Filled out from reference TRBV5-4 and TRBJ2-2, the complete variable domain reads ETGVTQSPTHLIKTRGQQVTLRCSSQSGHNTVSWYQQALGQGPQFIFQYYREEENGRGNFPPRFSGLQFPNYSSELNVNALELDDSALYLCASSLAGYGELFFGEGSRLTVL.

J is TRBJ2-2 and V is TRBV30, with 9 nucleotides matching TRBD2. The CDR3 totals 15 residues. Germline trimming cut 3 bases from V and 7 bases from J; bases unmatched to any gene: 9. CDR1 is GTSNPN and CDR2 is SVGIG in the germline V gene (reference sequence). CDR3 nucleotide sequence: TGTGCCTGGAGGTGGGCGGGAGGGCCAGGCGGGGAGCTGTTTTTT. Encoded protein: CAWRWAGGPGGELFF.

This chain connects TRBV4-2 to TRBJ2-5, with TRBD2 matching over 7 bases. The CDR3 is made up of 15 amino acids. V shed 1 base and J 9 bases; nucleotides not matched to a gene: 11. CDR1 and CDR2 (germline): LGHNA, YNFKEQ. CDR3 in amino acids: CASSQGRWGRGAQYF. The DNA for the CDR3 is TGTGCCAGCAGCCAAGGACGCTGGGGACGGGGGGCCCAGTACTTC.